This entry describes one T cell receptor beta chain. This entry belongs to a study of tumor and adjacent non-tumor tissue in lung cancer. Whole-study context: The cohort had about twelve adenocarcinoma, 2 squamous cell and 1 small cell patients. The patients, approximately 9 men and roughly 5 women, were roughly 30 to 80 with stage I to III disease. Samples averaged around 4 million productive TCRbeta reads each.

Germline CDR1 is SGHAT and CDR2 is FQNNGV. Trimming cost V 6 bases and J 8 bases, with 12 bases left between them. This CDR3 contains 12 residues. A modified ARM-PCR protocol with three rounds of nested PCR amplified TCRbeta. TCRdb reprocessed the multiplex PCR reads via MiXCR and lists one record per CDR3 protein. The sample has about 44,000 distinct CDR3 sequences, roughly 60% seen once. No cell sorting was done before RNA was extracted from the tissue. This non-tumor lung sample came from over 3 cm beyond the tumor edge. V is TRBV11-2 and J is TRBJ2-3; D might be TRBD1 (6 bases). This clonotype was sampled from a middle-aged woman with non-small cell lung cancer. The sample was distant non-tumor lung tissue. CDR3 sequence (DNA): TGTGCCAGCAGACAGGGTCTAATTACGCAGTATTTT. It codes for CASRQGLITQYF.